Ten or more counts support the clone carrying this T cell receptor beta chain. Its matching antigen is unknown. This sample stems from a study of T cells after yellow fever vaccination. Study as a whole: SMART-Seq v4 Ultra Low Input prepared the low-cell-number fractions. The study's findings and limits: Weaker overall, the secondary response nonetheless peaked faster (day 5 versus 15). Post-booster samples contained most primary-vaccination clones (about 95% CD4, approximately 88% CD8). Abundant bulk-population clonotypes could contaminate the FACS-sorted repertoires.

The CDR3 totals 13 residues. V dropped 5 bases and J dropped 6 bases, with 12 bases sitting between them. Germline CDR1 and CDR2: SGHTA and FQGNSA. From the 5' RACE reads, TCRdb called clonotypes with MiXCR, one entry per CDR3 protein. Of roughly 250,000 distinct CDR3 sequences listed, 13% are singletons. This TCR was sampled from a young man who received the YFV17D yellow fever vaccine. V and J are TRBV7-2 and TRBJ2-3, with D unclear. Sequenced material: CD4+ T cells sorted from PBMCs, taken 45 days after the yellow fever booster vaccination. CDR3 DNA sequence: TGTGCCAGCAGCGCGGACCCTGGGGATACGCAGTATTTT. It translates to CASSADPGDTQYF.